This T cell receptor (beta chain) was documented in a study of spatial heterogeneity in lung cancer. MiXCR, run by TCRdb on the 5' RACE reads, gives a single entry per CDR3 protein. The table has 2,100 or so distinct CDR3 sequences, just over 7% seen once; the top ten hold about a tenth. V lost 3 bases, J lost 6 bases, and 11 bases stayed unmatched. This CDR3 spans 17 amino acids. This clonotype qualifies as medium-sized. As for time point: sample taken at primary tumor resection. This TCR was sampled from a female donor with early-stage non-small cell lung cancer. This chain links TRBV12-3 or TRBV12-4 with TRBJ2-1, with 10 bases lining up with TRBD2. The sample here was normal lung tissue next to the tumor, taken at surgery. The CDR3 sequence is CASSFSRLAGVPNEQFF. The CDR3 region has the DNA TGTGCCAGCAGTTTCTCCCGGCTAGCGGGGGTTCCCAATGAGCAGTTCTTC.